Sequencing of this T cell receptor beta chain was carried out in a study of T cells after yellow fever vaccination. The wider study: Preparing low-cell-number fractions relied on SMART-Seq v4 Ultra Low Input.

The germline V and J ends were trimmed by 5 bases and 5 bases, with 15 bases remaining between them. There are 14 residues in the CDR3. Study results and caveats: Contamination of FACS-sorted repertoires by abundant clonotypes from the bulk population could occur. Most primary-vaccination clones recurred post-booster (roughly 96% CD4, about 87% CD8).

Many counts were recorded for this clonotype. Its target is unknown. Generation of TCR cDNA used 5'RACE template switching (which added a universal primer site and UMIs). In TCRdb, the 5' RACE reads were re-called with MiXCR into one record per CDR3 protein. Among around 310,000 distinct CDR3 sequences listed, approximately 3.8% were seen once. The chain joins TRBV12-3 or TRBV12-4 to TRBJ1-1; perhaps TRBD1 as D (6 bases). The input for sequencing was PBMCs, taken on the day of the yellow fever booster vaccination. This TCR was recovered from a man in his late teens or twenties who received the YFV17D yellow fever vaccine. The CDR3 here is CASSPQGISTEAFF. The CDR3 nucleotides read TGTGCCAGCAGTCCACAGGGAATAAGTACTGAAGCTTTCTTT.